This paragraph covers one T cell receptor (beta chain) sequence. Antigen: not known. One end of the junction is discordant with germline, which a read error may explain. Other DNA variants within this sample encode the same CDR3. These data are taken from a study of cytomegalovirus exposure and HLA in healthy donors. Study-wide points: Later work found that TCR association rates differed between HLA loci; DRB1 had the most and HLA-C the fewest. Three chains tied to CMV proved CMV antigen-specific in vitro.

The V gene's germline CDR1 is MNHEY and CDR2 SVGAGI. The CDR3 covers 15 residues. Primers for the PCR totalled 60 Vbeta and 13 Jbeta. Method: immunoSEQ multiplex PCR; TCRdb's copy keeps in-frame clones and lacks some. This table holds 60,000 to 75,000 clones. The sequence came from a female donor in good health and CMV-seropositive. The sample consisted of PBMCs. The genes are TRBV6-5 and TRBJ1-6, with 10 bases lining up with TRBD1. Here the CDR3 reads CASSYSGTGDSPLHF. DNA of the CDR3: TGTGCCAGCAGTTACTCAGGGACAGGGGACTCACCCCTACACTTT.